These 21 T cell receptor beta chains originate from one sample sequenced in a study of blood T cell repertoires in COVID-19. The method was immunoSEQ multiplex PCR; TCRdb's version includes in-frame clones alone and lacks a portion of them. This sample has over 200,000 clones, with more than 70% found just once. What was sequenced was peripheral blood. Receptor source: a woman between 45 and 65 years old with acute or convalescent COVID-19.

In regard to this clone: Other nucleotide sequences in the sample specify the same CDR3. The V call is TRBV9, the J call TRBJ2-7, with 8 bases matching TRBD2. Germline lookup yields CDR1 SGDLS and CDR2 YYNGEE. There are 14 residues in the CDR3. Trimming cost V 3 bases and J 4 bases; bases outside gene matches: 6. This chain's CDR3 is CASSESGRGYEQYF. DNA for the CDR3: TGTGCCAGCAGCGAAAGCGGGAGAGGATACGAGCAGTACTTC.

The chain employs TRBV7-2 and TRBJ2-5; TRBD2 matches at 10 bases. V lost 1 base and J lost 5; bases outside the gene matches: 13. The CDR3 consists of 18 residues. Germline values: CDR1 SGHTA, CDR2 FQGNSA. CDR3 sequence (DNA): TGTGCCAGCAGCTTAGAATTGGGTAGCGGGAGGCTAGCGGAGACCCAGTACTTC. It translates to CASSLELGSGRLAETQYF.

CDR3 sequence: CASSLAIGLAGVEQYF. DNA of the CDR3: TGTGCCAGCAGCTTGGCCATCGGACTAGCGGGAGTCGAGCAGTACTTC. This chain links TRBV5-4 with TRBJ2-7; 13 bases line up with TRBD2. CDR1 is SGHNT and CDR2 is YYREEE in the germline V gene (reference sequence). J was trimmed by 6 bases and V by 0 bases; bases with no gene match: 6. The CDR3 has 16 amino acids.

This clone was seen only a few times. V gene TRBV24-1 combines with J gene TRBJ1-2; 7 bases align to TRBD1. CDR1 KGHDR and CDR2 SFDVKD come from the germline V gene. The CDR3 is 13 amino acids. The ends lost 5 bases at V and 4 bases at J; junction bases unmatched: 3. The CDR3 reads CATSGGQVYGYTF. The CDR3 nucleotides read TGTGCCACCAGTGGTGGACAGGTCTATGGCTACACCTTC.

The chain is built from TRBV11-2 and TRBJ2-3, with 7 bases aligning to TRBD2. CDR1 is SGHAT, CDR2 FQNNGV, per germline. There are 16 residues in the CDR3. With 5 bases clipped from V and 3 bases from J, the junction kept 11 bases outside the gene matches. Here the CDR3 reads CASSPGLPIGTDTQYF. The CDR3 DNA reads as TGTGCCAGCAGCCCGGGACTACCAATTGGGACAGATACGCAGTATTTT.

The V and J genes are TRBV9 and TRBJ1-2; TRBD1 agrees at 7 bases. The V segment lost 0 bases and the J segment 8 bases; nucleotides outside the gene matches: 10. The CDR3 loop spans 15 amino acids. Germline CDR1 reads SGDLS; CDR2 reads YYNGEE. The CDR3 DNA sequence: TGTGCCAGCAGCGTAGCAGGGGGTCAGGCTTGGGGCTACACCTTC. Its protein product is CASSVAGGQAWGYTF.

The rearrangement joins TRBV27 to TRBJ2-7, with D tentatively TRBD2 (6 bases). V was trimmed by 3 bases and J by 7 bases, leaving 19 bases between them. The CDR3 totals 15 residues. Germline V CDR1 and CDR2: MNHEY, SMNVEV (reference sequence). CDR3 sequence reads: CASSFVGTEGVEQYF. In DNA form, the CDR3 reads TGTGCCAGCAGTTTTGTAGGGACGGAGGGCGTGGAGCAGTACTTC.

This chain links TRBV7-3 with TRBJ1-2, with a tentative D call TRBD1 (5 bases). V gave up 5 bases and J gave up 4 bases, with 17 bases separating them. Germline V gives CDR1 SGHTA, CDR2 FQGTGA. The CDR3 consists of 15 residues. This CDR3 reads CASSPSPGLSYGYTF. CDR3 DNA: TGTGCCAGCAGCCCATCGCCAGGGCTCAGCTATGGCTACACCTTC.

The chain has TRBV7-2 and TRBJ1-5; 11 bases are shared with TRBD1. V lost 5 bases to trimming and J lost 2 bases; unmatched junction nucleotides: 5. Per the germline V gene, CDR1 is SGHTA and CDR2 is FQGNSA. The CDR3 extends over 16 amino acids. Here the CDR3 reads CASSQGTGGGNQPQHF. DNA of the CDR3: TGTGCCAGCAGCCAGGGGACAGGGGGTGGCAATCAGCCCCAGCATTTT.

This sequence joins TRBV10-3 and TRBJ1-5; D is ambiguous. CDR1 and CDR2 (germline): ENHRY, SYGVKD. This CDR3 spans 12 amino acids. Trimming left V 0 bases short and J 6 bases short, with 3 bases between. The CDR3 DNA reads as TGTGCCATCAGTGAGTCAGCTCAGCCCCAGCATTTT. Its translation: CAISESAQPQHF.

The sample holds one count of this clone. The V gene is TRBV5-1, the J gene TRBJ2-7; maybe TRBD2 (5 bases). Deletions cut 1 base from V and 2 bases from J, with 16 bases between. The CDR3 spans 16 residues. Germline V CDR1 and CDR2: SGHRS, YFSETQ. The CDR3 coding sequence is TGCGCCAGCAGCTTGCAGCGACTACCTCCCCCCTACGAGCAGTACTTC. Protein sequence: CASSLQRLPPPYEQYF.

V usage is TRBV7-2 and J usage is TRBJ1-3, with D maybe TRBD1 (5 bases). The germline V gene has CDR1 SGHTA and CDR2 FQGNSA. Deletions cut 4 bases from V and 2 bases from J, with 9 bases between. CDR3 length equals 14 residues. The CDR3 region is CASSWRGTGNTIYF. CDR3 DNA sequence: TGTGCCAGCAGCTGGAGGGGAACTGGAAACACCATATATTTT.

The rearrangement links TRBV5-8 to TRBJ2-4, with 7 bases aligning to TRBD2. CDR3 length equals 17 residues. The J segment lost 6 bases and the V segment lost 4 bases, leaving 16 bases of the junction unmatched. Germline V CDR1 and CDR2: SGHTS, YDEGEE. The CDR3 DNA follows: TGTGCCAGCAGCGCCCCCGTGACTAGCCGAGGGATAAACATTCAGTACTTC. Its protein product is CASSAPVTSRGINIQYF.

The chain is built from TRBV6-5 and TRBJ1-1, with D perhaps TRBD1 (5 bases). Trimming stripped 10 bases from V and 5 bases from J, with 14 bases between. Germline V gene lookup returns CDR1 MNHEY and CDR2 SVGAGI. The CDR3 spans 12 residues. The CDR3 loop reads CATGRGGTEAFF. The CDR3 DNA reads as TGTGCCACCGGCCGGGGGGGAACTGAAGCTTTCTTT.

This rearrangement joins TRBV27 to TRBJ2-7, with 9 bases identical to TRBD2. The CDR3 is 20 residues long. The germline gives CDR1 MNHEY, CDR2 SMNVEV (reference sequence). V lost 2 bases, J lost 2 bases, and 19 bases stayed unmatched. CDR3 residues: CASSLRRWSAGGLRAYEQYF. DNA for the CDR3: TGTGCCAGCAGTTTACGCCGCTGGTCGGCGGGAGGGCTCCGGGCCTACGAGCAGTACTTC.

This clone was counted only a few times. This chain connects TRBV2 to TRBJ1-2; D remains unclear. Germline assignment: CDR1 SNHLY and CDR2 FYNNEI. The V gene lost 3 bases and the J gene lost 2 bases, with 10 bases spanning the gap. There are 14 residues in the CDR3. CDR3 nucleotide sequence: TGTGCCAGCAGTGAGATCAGATTGAACTATGGCTACACCTTC. It is translated as CASSEIRLNYGYTF.

The DNA for the CDR3 is TGTGCCAGCAGTGACTCGAGGGTCGGCTATGGCTACACCTTC. It yields the protein CASSDSRVGYGYTF. The rearrangement links TRBV6-4 to TRBJ1-2, with unresolved D. The CDR3 is 14 residues long. The ends were cut back, 0 bases at V and 4 bases at J, with 9 bases in the middle. Germline values: CDR1 MRHNA, CDR2 SNTAGT.

The rearrangement uses TRBV28 and TRBJ2-7; D is possibly TRBD2 (6 bases). CDR1 is MDHEN and CDR2 is SYDVKM in the germline V gene. The V gene lost 4 bases and the J gene lost 4 bases, with 20 bases spanning the gap. The CDR3 sequence is 16 residues long. The DNA of the CDR3 is TGTGCCAGCAGTTCCTATTGGGACCAAGGGAGGTACGAGCAGTACTTC. Translated: CASSSYWDQGRYEQYF.

V is TRBV3-1 (or the pseudogene TRBV3-2) and J is TRBJ2-2; D may be TRBD1 (6 bases). Germline V gives CDR1 LGHDT, CDR2 YNNKEL (reference sequence). This CDR3 is 15 amino acids long. The V end was cut by 2 bases, the J end by 6 bases, with 13 bases between. CDR3 coding DNA: TGTGCCAGCAGCCAAACCGGGACAAGTCCCGGGGAGCTGTTTTTT. Its translation is CASSQTGTSPGELFF.

In this sample, this clone turned up once. The V gene is TRBV7-9, the J gene TRBJ2-1, with 11 bases that match TRBD2. The CDR3 sequence is 17 residues long. After removal of 1 base from V and 6 bases from J, the junction contained 8 bases not matched to a gene. Per germline, CDR1 SEHNR and CDR2 FQNEAQ (reference sequence). DNA for the CDR3: TGTGCCAGCAGCTTAGGAGTTTGGACTAGCGGGCCCAATGAGCAGTTCTTC. Protein sequence: CASSLGVWTSGPNEQFF.

The sample holds a few counts of this clone. The chain recombines TRBV20-1 with TRBJ1-3; weak D call: TRBD1 (5 bases). The germline gives CDR1 DFQATT, CDR2 SNEGSKA (reference sequence). V was trimmed by 3 bases and J by 0 bases, leaving 12 bases between them. The CDR3 is 15 residues long. In DNA, the CDR3 is TGCAGTGCTAGTGGGGCCGCTGACTCTGGAAACACCATATATTTT. It yields the protein CSASGAADSGNTIYF.